The 30 T cell receptor beta chains in this list originate from one sample, sequenced in a study of T cells and Merkel cell carcinoma outcomes. Method: immunoSEQ multiplex PCR; TCRdb's copy keeps in-frame clones and lacks some. The table lists about 910 clones, 80% to 95% of them singletons. The specimen was tumor tissue from Merkel cell carcinoma. The receptors shown here come from a human donor with Merkel cell carcinoma.

The genes are TRBV20-1 and TRBJ1-1; D is uncertain. The CDR3 is 9 residues long. Trimming shortened V by 0 bases and J by 12 bases, and 5 bases separated the two germline ends. Germline values: CDR1 DFQATT, CDR2 SNEGSKA (reference sequence). The CDR3 reads CSARDRSFF. The CDR3 DNA follows: TGCAGTGCTAGAGATCGATCTTTCTTT.

This clone has just a few counts. The chain couples TRBV15 to TRBJ1-1; 8 bases are shared with TRBD1. The germline gives CDR1 LNHNV, CDR2 YYDKDF (reference sequence). V shed 4 bases, J shed 4 bases, and the junction held 20 bases outside the gene matches. The CDR3 length is 19 residues. The CDR3 is CATSIPEVGQGLRGTEAFF. CDR3 DNA: TGTGCCACCAGCATCCCAGAGGTTGGACAGGGATTGCGGGGCACTGAAGCTTTCTTT.

The rearrangement links TRBV10-1 to TRBJ2-7; TRBD1 is a possible D gene (5 bases). This CDR3 is 12 amino acids long. Germline assignment: CDR1 WNHNN and CDR2 SYGVQD (reference sequence). Trimming removed 6 bases at V and 9 bases at J, with 15 bases between. CDR3 sequence reads: CASRGVGPRQYF. The CDR3 nucleotides read TGCGCCAGCAGAGGGGTAGGCCCACGGCAGTACTTC.

J is TRBJ2-5 and V is TRBV6-5, with a possible D match to TRBD1 (6 bases). Germline values: CDR1 MNHEY, CDR2 SVGAGI. The CDR3 consists of 13 residues. Deletions cut 2 bases from V and 4 bases from J, with 8 bases between. The CDR3 reads CASSYGGPETQYF. CDR3 sequence (DNA): TGTGCCAGCAGTTACGGGGGCCCAGAGACCCAGTACTTC.

The V call is TRBV7-2, the J call TRBJ2-2; D possibly matches TRBD1 or TRBD2 (5 bases each). Per the germline V gene, CDR1 is SGHTA and CDR2 is FQGNSA. V was clipped by 6 bases and J by 2 bases, with 13 bases between them. The CDR3 has 15 residues. The CDR3 protein is CASRRGDGNTGELFF. Written as DNA, the CDR3 is TGTGCCAGCAGGCGAGGGGACGGAAACACCGGGGAGCTGTTTTTT.

A note on this clone: Other DNA sequences in the sample encode the same CDR3. The rearrangement uses TRBV6-5 and TRBJ2-7; 9 bases fit TRBD1. The CDR3 runs 14 residues. J gave up 9 bases and V 0 bases, and 6 bases lay outside the gene matches. CDR1 and CDR2 (germline): MNHEY, SVGAGI. DNA of the CDR3: TGTGCCAGCAGTTACTCTAACAGGGGGCTAGGGCAGTACTTC. It specifies CASSYSNRGLGQYF.

V usage is TRBV11-2 and J usage is TRBJ2-6; possible D gene TRBD2, 6 bases. The CDR3 contains 17 residues. CDR1 SGHAT and CDR2 FQNNGV come from the germline V gene. V was shortened by 1 base and J by 0 bases, with 10 bases between the two germline ends. CDR3 loop: CASSLGPGSSGANVLTF. The CDR3 coding sequence is TGTGCCAGCAGCTTAGGGCCCGGGAGCTCTGGGGCCAACGTCCTGACTTTC. The full variable domain, in which reference TRBV11-2 and TRBJ2-6 provide the parts outside the CDR3, is EAGVAQSPRYKIIEKRQSVAFWCNPISGHATLYWYQQILGQGPKLLIQFQNNGVVDDSQLPKDRFSAERLKGVDSTLKIQPAKLEDSAVYLCASSLGPGSSGANVLTFGAGSRLTVL.

The V and J genes are TRBV7-9 and TRBJ1-1, with D perhaps matching TRBD1 (5 bases). Trimming cost V 5 bases and J 1 base, with 8 bases left between them. The CDR3 runs 13 residues. CDR1 and CDR2 from the germline V gene are SEHNR and FQNEAQ (reference sequence). The CDR3 sequence: CASSRGTNTEAFF. Here the CDR3 DNA reads TGTGCCAGCAGCAGGGGAACGAACACTGAAGCTTTCTTT.

The V gene is TRBV1, the J gene TRBJ1-5. TRBV1 is an annotated pseudogene. The CDR3 is made up of 18 amino acids. CDR3 protein: CTSSQVFFRRENGQPQHF. DNA of the CDR3: TGCACCAGCAGCCAAGTTTTTTTCCGCAGGGAGAATGGTCAGCCCCAGCATTTT.

This sequence joins TRBV20-1 and TRBJ1-1; D is unresolved. The CDR3 spans 11 residues. The V gene's germline CDR1 is DFQATT and CDR2 SNEGSKA (reference sequence). V gave up 6 bases and J gave up 0 bases, with 5 bases separating them. CDR3 loop: CSAGLNTEAFF. CDR3 DNA: TGCAGTGCCGGACTGAACACTGAAGCTTTCTTT.

The V gene is TRBV5-1, the J gene TRBJ1-1, with 7 bases identical to TRBD1. This CDR3 has 14 amino acids. Unmatched junction bases numbered 1, after V lost 1 base and J lost 1 base. Germline-derived CDR1 and CDR2 are SGHRS and YFSETQ. The CDR3 DNA follows: TGCGCCAGCAGCTTGTCAGGGGGGAACACTGAAGCTTTCTTT. It translates to CASSLSGGNTEAFF.

This rearrangement joins TRBV2 to TRBJ2-1; TRBD2 matches at 12 bases. Losses at the gene ends were 2 bases for V and 1 base for J; bases not matched to a gene: 6. The germline V gene has CDR1 SNHLY and CDR2 FYNNEI. The CDR3 spans 18 residues. This chain's CDR3 is CASSELGLAGRSYNEQFF. The CDR3 DNA reads TGTGCCAGCAGTGAACTTGGACTAGCGGGAAGGTCCTACAATGAGCAGTTCTTC.

V and J are TRBV19 and TRBJ2-3; 8 bases fit TRBD2. V lost 5 bases and J lost 15; bases outside the gene matches: 7. The CDR3 spans 11 residues. From germline, CDR1 is LNHDA and CDR2 SQIVND (reference sequence). The CDR3 region has the DNA TGTGCCAGTAGTTCGGGAGGGCCTAAATATTTT. This sequence encodes CASSSGGPKYF.

The chain joins TRBV27 to TRBJ1-5; TRBD1 agrees at 7 bases. V shed 5 bases and J 6 bases; nucleotides not matched to a gene: 7. The CDR3 has 14 amino acids. Germline V gene data show CDR1 as MNHEY and CDR2 as SMNVEV (reference sequence). CDR3 protein: CASSPGTVGQPQHF. The CDR3 nucleotides read TGTGCCAGCAGTCCAGGGACAGTTGGTCAGCCCCAGCATTTT.

This chain connects TRBV5-6 to TRBJ2-1, with 11 bases identical to TRBD2. The CDR3 contains 15 residues. Germline values: CDR1 SGHDT, CDR2 YYEEEE. V gave up 4 bases and J gave up 3 bases; unmatched junction bases: 3. This CDR3 reads CASSKGTSGYNEQFF. The CDR3, as DNA: TGTGCCAGCAGCAAGGGGACTAGCGGCTACAATGAGCAGTTCTTC.

This clone has only a few counts. The V call is TRBV2, the J call TRBJ1-2, with D unclear. With 10 bases removed from V and 0 bases from J, the gap between germline ends came to 18 bases. Germline CDR1 reads SNHLY; CDR2 reads FYNNEI. CDR3 size: 15 residues. The CDR3, as DNA: TGTGCCATTCCAGACGCGAGGTTAGCTAACTATGGCTACACCTTC. Residues: CAIPDARLANYGYTF.

There are a few counts of this clone. The chain couples TRBV7-8 to TRBJ1-1; D unclear. Germline V lookup: CDR1 SGHVS, CDR2 FQNEAQ. The CDR3 contains 12 residues. The V and J ends lost 3 bases and 8 bases respectively, with 10 bases between them. The CDR3 is CASSFFAGEAFF. The CDR3 nucleotides are TGTGCCAGCAGCTTCTTCGCGGGGGAAGCTTTCTTT. The full variable domain, rest sourced from reference TRBV7-8 and TRBJ1-1, is GAGVSQSPRYKVAKRGQDVALRCDPISGHVSLFWYQQALGQGPEFLTYFQNEAQLDKSGLPSDRFFAERPEGSVSTLKIQRTQQEDSAVYLCASSFFAGEAFFGQGTRLTVV.

The V call is TRBV20-1, the J call TRBJ2-1; unclear D gene. Germline V CDR1 and CDR2: DFQATT, SNEGSKA (reference sequence). V was cut by 7 bases and J by 4 bases, with 8 bases left in between. The CDR3 consists of 11 residues. The CDR3 nucleotides read TGCAGTGTTAGGGTATACAATGAGCAGTTCTTC. Translating gives CSVRVYNEQFF.

The V call is TRBV5-6, the J call TRBJ2-7; D is possibly TRBD2 (5 bases). The CDR3 spans 14 residues. Trimming pared 3 bases from V and 4 bases from J, leaving 14 bases between. CDR1 and CDR2 from the germline V gene are SGHDT and YYEEEE. The CDR3 here is CASSSLEGVYEQYF. The CDR3 DNA follows: TGTGCCAGCAGCTCCCTTGAGGGTGTGTACGAGCAGTACTTC.

The gene calls are TRBV18 and TRBJ2-7; D might be TRBD1 or TRBD2, each matching 5 bases. Germline lookup yields CDR1 KGHSH and CDR2 LQKENI. The CDR3 sequence is 15 residues long. The V end was cut by 8 bases, the J end by 0 bases, with 17 bases between. The CDR3 reads CASRFGGTVSYEQYF. CDR3 sequence (DNA): TGTGCCAGCCGCTTTGGGGGAACAGTCTCCTACGAGCAGTACTTC.

V and J are TRBV12-5 and TRBJ1-2; D unclear. Trimming removed 6 bases at V and 3 bases at J, with 14 bases between. The germline V gene encodes CDR1 LGHNT and CDR2 FRNRAP. The CDR3 spans 14 residues. CDR3 loop: CASGPGPPDYGYTF. CDR3 coding DNA: TGTGCTAGTGGCCCGGGCCCTCCTGACTATGGCTACACCTTC.

The rearrangement links TRBV6-1 to TRBJ1-1; D is ambiguous. The germline gives CDR1 MNHNS, CDR2 SASEGT. V was cut by 10 bases and J by 5 bases, with 5 bases left in between. This CDR3 has 9 amino acids. Here the CDR3 DNA reads TGTGCCAACGGGACTGAAGCTTTCTTT. This codes for CANGTEAFF.

This clone was detected only a few times. The V and J genes are TRBV30 and TRBJ2-5; weak D call: TRBD2 (5 bases). The CDR3 is 12 amino acids. Per germline, CDR1 GTSNPN and CDR2 SVGIG (reference sequence). With 4 bases removed from V and 0 bases from J, the gap between germline ends came to 6 bases. The CDR3 here is CAWTGNQETQYF. CDR3 DNA: TGTGCCTGGACGGGAAACCAAGAGACCCAGTACTTC.

The chain uses TRBV12-2 and TRBJ2-3. TRBV12-2 is tagged as a pseudogene. This CDR3 comprises 13 residues. CDR3 sequence: CASRPRGTDTQYF. The DNA for the CDR3 is TGTGCAAGTCGCCCCCGTGGGACAGATACGCAGTATTTT.

The rearrangement links TRBV18 to TRBJ2-1; 14 positions agree with TRBD2. Looked up from germline, CDR1 is KGHSH and CDR2 is LQKENI. CDR3 size: 16 residues. J gave up 6 bases and V 4 bases, and 5 bases lay outside the gene matches. CDR3 DNA: TGTGCCAGCTCACACCAAGGGACTAGCGGGAGCAATGAGCAGTTCTTC. Amino acid sequence: CASSHQGTSGSNEQFF.

This clone was counted a few times. This rearrangement joins TRBV4-3 to TRBJ2-1; D not certain. The CDR3 extends over 15 amino acids. The V gene's germline CDR1 is LGHNA and CDR2 YSLEER. The V and J ends lost 1 base and 2 bases respectively, with 9 bases between them. The DNA of the CDR3 is TGCGCCAGCAGCCAAGTTCGTTCCCCCTACAATGAGCAGTTCTTC. Translation: CASSQVRSPYNEQFF.

The J gene is TRBJ1-1, the V gene TRBV30, with D unresolved. Trimming took 2 bases from V and 5 from J, leaving 12 bases between them. The CDR3 totals 13 residues. Germline V gives CDR1 GTSNPN, CDR2 SVGIG (reference sequence). The CDR3 sequence: CAWSRDWETEAFF. CDR3 nucleotide sequence: TGTGCCTGGAGTCGGGATTGGGAGACTGAAGCTTTCTTT.

CDR3 in amino acids: CASSPWRANTGELFF. CDR3 sequence (DNA): TGCGCCAGCAGCCCGTGGCGGGCGAACACCGGGGAGCTGTTTTTT. V usage is TRBV4-3 and J usage is TRBJ2-2, with a tentative D call TRBD2 (5 bases). Trimming stripped 4 bases from V and 0 bases from J, with 9 bases between. Germline CDR1 and CDR2: LGHNA and YSLEER. The CDR3 runs to 15 residues.

The chain couples TRBV7-2 to TRBJ2-5; 9 nucleotides align to TRBD2. The junction had 0 bases not matched to a gene; V was cut back by 2 bases and J by 2 bases. Looked up from germline, CDR1 is SGHTA and CDR2 is FQGNSA. The CDR3 length is 14 residues. The CDR3 sequence: CASSLTSGQETQYF. For the CDR3, the DNA is TGTGCCAGCAGCTTAACTAGCGGGCAAGAGACCCAGTACTTC.

The V call is TRBV7-6, the J call TRBJ2-7; D may be TRBD2 (6 bases). This CDR3 comprises 12 residues. CDR1 is SGHVS and CDR2 is FNYEAQ in the germline V gene. V lost 4 bases and J 8 bases, leaving 12 bases between the germline ends. The CDR3: CASSSSEGKQYF. CDR3 coding DNA: TGTGCCAGCAGCTCCTCGGAGGGCAAGCAGTACTTC.